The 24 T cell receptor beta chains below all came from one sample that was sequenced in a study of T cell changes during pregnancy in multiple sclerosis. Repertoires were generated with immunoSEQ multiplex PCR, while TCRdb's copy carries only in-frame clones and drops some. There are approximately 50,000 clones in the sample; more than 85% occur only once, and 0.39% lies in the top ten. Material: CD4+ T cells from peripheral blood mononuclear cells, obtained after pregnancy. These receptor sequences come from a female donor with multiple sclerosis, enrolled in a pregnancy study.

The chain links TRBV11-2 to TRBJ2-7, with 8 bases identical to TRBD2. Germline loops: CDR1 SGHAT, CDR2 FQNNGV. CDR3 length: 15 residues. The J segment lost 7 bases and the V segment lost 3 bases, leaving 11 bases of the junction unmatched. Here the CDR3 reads CASSFGGTGGGEQYF. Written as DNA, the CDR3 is TGTGCCAGCAGCTTTGGGGGGACGGGAGGGGGGGAGCAGTACTTC.

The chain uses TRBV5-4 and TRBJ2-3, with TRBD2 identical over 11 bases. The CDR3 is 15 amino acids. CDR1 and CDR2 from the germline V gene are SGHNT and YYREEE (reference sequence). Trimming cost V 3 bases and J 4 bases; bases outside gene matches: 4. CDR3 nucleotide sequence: TGTGCCAGCAGCTCTATACTAGCGGGAGCAGATACGCAGTATTTT. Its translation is CASSSILAGADTQYF.

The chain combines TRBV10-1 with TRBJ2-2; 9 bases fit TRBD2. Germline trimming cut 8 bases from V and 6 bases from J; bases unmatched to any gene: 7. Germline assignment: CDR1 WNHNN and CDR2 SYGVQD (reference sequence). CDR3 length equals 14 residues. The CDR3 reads CASGPSGIPGELFF. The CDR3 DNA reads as TGCGCCAGCGGACCTAGCGGGATCCCCGGGGAGCTGTTTTTT.

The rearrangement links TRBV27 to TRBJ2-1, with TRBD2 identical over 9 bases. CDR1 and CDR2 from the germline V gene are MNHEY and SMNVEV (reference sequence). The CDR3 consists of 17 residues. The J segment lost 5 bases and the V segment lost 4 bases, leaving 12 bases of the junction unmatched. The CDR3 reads CASSSSGVSGRDNEQFF. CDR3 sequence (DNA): TGTGCCAGCAGTTCCTCAGGGGTTAGCGGGAGAGACAATGAGCAGTTCTTC.

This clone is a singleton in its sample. CDR3 nucleotides: TGCAGCGTTAGAACGGTCAACACTGAAGCTTTCTTT. Translating it yields CSVRTVNTEAFF. The chain couples TRBV29-1 to TRBJ1-1; the D is unclear. V lost 5 bases, J lost 2 bases, and 9 bases lay in between. CDR1 and CDR2 (germline): SQVTM, ANQGSEA. The CDR3 extends over 12 amino acids.

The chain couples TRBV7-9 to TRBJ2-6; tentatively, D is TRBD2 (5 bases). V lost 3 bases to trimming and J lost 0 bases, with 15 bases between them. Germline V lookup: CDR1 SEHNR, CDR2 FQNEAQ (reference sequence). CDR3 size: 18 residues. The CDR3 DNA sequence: TGTGCCAGCAGCTTTTCCAGCGGCCCATTCTCTGGGGCCAACGTCCTGACTTTC. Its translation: CASSFSSGPFSGANVLTF.

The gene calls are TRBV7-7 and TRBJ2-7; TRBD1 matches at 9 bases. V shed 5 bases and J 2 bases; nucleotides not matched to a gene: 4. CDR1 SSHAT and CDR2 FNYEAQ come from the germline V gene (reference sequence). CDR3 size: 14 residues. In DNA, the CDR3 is TGTGCCAGCAGCCCAGACAGGGGGACCTACGAGCAGTACTTC. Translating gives CASSPDRGTYEQYF. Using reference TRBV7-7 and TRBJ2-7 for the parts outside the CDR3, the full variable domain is GAGVSQSPRYKVTKRGQDVTLRCDPISSHATLYWYQQALGQGPEFLTYFNYEAQPDKSGLPSDRFSAERPEGSISTLTIQRTEQRDSAMYRCASSPDRGTYEQYFGPGTRLTVT.

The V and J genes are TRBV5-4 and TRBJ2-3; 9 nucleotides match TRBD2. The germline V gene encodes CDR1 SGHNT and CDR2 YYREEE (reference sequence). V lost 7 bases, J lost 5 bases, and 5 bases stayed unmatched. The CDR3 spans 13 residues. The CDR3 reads CASYPSGVDTQYF. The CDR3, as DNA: TGTGCCAGCTATCCTAGCGGGGTAGATACGCAGTATTTT.

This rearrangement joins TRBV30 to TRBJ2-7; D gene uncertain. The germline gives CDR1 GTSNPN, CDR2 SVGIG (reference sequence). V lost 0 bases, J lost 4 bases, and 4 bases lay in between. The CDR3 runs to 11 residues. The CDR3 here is CAWSVLYEQYF. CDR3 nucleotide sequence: TGTGCCTGGAGTGTACTTTACGAGCAGTACTTC.

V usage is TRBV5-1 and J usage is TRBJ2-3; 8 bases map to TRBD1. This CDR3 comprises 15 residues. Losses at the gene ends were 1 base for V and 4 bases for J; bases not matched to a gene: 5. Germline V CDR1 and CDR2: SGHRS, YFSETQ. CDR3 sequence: CASSLTGGRSDTQYF. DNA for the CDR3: TGCGCCAGCAGCTTGACAGGGGGGAGGTCAGATACGCAGTATTTT.

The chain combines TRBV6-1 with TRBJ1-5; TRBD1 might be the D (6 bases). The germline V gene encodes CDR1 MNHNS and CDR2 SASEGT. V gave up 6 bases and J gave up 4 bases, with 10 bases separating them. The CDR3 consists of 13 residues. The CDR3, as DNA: TGTGCCAGCAGAGCTGACAGGAATCAGCCCCAGCATTTT. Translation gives CASRADRNQPQHF.

The CDR3 coding sequence is TGCAGCGTGGGGGACGGACACGGCGTGCGAGGACTACCTTCCTACAATGAGCAGTTCTTC. It encodes CSVGDGHGVRGLPSYNEQFF. The chain recombines TRBV29-1 with TRBJ2-1; possibly TRBD2 for D (6 bases). Germline CDR1 and CDR2: SQVTM and ANQGSEA. This CDR3 comprises 20 residues. Trimming left V 6 bases short and J 1 base short, with 31 bases between.

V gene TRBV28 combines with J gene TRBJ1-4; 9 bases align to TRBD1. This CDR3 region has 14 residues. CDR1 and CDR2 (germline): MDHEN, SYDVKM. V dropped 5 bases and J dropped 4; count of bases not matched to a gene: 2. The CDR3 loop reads CASSTGGINEKLFF. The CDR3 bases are TGTGCCAGCAGTACAGGGGGCATTAATGAAAAACTGTTTTTT.

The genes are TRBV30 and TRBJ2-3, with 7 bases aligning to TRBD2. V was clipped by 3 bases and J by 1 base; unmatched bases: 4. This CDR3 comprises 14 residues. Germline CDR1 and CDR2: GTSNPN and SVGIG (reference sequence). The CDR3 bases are TGTGCCTGGAGGGGGCTAGCGGGCACAGATACGCAGTATTTT. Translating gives CAWRGLAGTDTQYF.

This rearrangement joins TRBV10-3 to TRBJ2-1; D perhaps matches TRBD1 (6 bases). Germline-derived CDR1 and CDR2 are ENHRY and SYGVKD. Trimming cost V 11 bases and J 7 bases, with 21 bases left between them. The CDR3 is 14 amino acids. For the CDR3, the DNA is TGTGCCTCCCTGGGGGCTAGCACTGGAAATGAGCAGTTCTTC. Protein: CASLGASTGNEQFF.

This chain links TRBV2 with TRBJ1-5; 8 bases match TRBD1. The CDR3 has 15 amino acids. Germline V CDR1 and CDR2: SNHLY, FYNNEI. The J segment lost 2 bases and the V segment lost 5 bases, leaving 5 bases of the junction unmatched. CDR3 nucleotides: TGTGCCAGCAGTCTGGGACAGGCTGGCAATCAGCCCCAGCATTTT. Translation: CASSLGQAGNQPQHF. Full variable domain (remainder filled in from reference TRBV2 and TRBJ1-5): EPEVTQTPSHQVTQMGQEVILRCVPISNHLYFYWYRQILGQKVEFLVSFYNNEISEKSEIFDDQFSVERPDGSNFTLKIRSTKLEDSAMYFCASSLGQAGNQPQHFGDGTRLSIL.

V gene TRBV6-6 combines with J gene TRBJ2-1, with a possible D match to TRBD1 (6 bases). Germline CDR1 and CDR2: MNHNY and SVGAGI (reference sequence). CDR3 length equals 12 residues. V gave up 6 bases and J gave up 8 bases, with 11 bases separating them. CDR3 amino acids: CASSRQAHEQFF. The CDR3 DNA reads TGTGCCAGCAGCCGACAGGCTCATGAGCAGTTCTTC.

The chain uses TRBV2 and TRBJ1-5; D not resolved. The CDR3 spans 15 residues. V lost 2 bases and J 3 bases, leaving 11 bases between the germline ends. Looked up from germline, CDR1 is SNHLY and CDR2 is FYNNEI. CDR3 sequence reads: CASSESRGLNQPQHF. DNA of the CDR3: TGTGCCAGCAGTGAAAGCCGCGGCCTCAATCAGCCCCAGCATTTT.

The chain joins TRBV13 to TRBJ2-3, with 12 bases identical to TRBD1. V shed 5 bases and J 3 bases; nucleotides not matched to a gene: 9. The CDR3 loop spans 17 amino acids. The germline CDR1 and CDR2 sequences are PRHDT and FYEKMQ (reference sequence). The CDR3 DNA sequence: TGTGCCAGCAGCCACCGGGACAGGGGGCTGAGAACAGATACGCAGTATTTT. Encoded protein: CASSHRDRGLRTDTQYF. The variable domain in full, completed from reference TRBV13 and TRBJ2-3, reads AAGVIQSPRHLIKEKRETATLKCYPIPRHDTVYWYQQGPGQDPQFLISFYEKMQSDKGSIPDRFSAQQFSDYHSELNMSSLELGDSALYFCASSHRDRGLRTDTQYFGPGTRLTVL.

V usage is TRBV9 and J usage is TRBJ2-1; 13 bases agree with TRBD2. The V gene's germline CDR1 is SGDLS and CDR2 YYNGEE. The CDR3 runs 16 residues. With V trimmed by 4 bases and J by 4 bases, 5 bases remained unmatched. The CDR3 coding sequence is TGTGCCAGCAGCCCAGGGACTAGCGGGATTTACAATGAGCAGTTCTTC. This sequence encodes CASSPGTSGIYNEQFF.

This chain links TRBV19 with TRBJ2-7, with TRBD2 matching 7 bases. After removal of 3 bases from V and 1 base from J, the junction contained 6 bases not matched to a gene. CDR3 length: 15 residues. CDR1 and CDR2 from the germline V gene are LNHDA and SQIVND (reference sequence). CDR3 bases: TGTGCCAGTAGTATCCAACCTAGCGGATCCTACGAGCAGTACTTC. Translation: CASSIQPSGSYEQYF. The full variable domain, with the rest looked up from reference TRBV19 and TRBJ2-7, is DGGITQSPKYLFRKEGQNVTLSCEQNLNHDAMYWYRQDPGQGLRLIYYSQIVNDFQKGDIAEGYSVSREKKESFPLTVTSAQKNPTAFYLCASSIQPSGSYEQYFGPGTRLTVT.

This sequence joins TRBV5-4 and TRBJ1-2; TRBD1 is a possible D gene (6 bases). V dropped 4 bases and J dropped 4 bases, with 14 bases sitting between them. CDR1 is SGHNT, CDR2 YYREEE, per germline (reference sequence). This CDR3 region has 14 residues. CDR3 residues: CASSTDRLSYGYTF. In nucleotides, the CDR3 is TGTGCCAGCAGCACTGACAGGCTAAGCTATGGCTACACCTTC.

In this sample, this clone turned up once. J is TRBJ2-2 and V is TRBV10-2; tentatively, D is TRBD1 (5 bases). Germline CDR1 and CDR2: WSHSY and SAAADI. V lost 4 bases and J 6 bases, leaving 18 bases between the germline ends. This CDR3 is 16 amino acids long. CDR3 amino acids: CASSVSAGSGSGELFF. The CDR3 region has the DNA TGCGCCAGCAGTGTTTCGGCAGGGTCCGGGTCCGGGGAGCTGTTTTTT.

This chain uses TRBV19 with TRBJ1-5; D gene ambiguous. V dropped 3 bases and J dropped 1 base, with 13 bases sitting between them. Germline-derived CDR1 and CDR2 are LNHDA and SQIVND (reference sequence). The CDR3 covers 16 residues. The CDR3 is CASSIAGRASNQPQHF. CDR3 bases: TGTGCCAGTAGTATTGCCGGGAGGGCAAGCAATCAGCCCCAGCATTTT. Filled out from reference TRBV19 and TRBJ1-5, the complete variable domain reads DGGITQSPKYLFRKEGQNVTLSCEQNLNHDAMYWYRQDPGQGLRLIYYSQIVNDFQKGDIAEGYSVSREKKESFPLTVTSAQKNPTAFYLCASSIAGRASNQPQHFGDGTRLSIL.